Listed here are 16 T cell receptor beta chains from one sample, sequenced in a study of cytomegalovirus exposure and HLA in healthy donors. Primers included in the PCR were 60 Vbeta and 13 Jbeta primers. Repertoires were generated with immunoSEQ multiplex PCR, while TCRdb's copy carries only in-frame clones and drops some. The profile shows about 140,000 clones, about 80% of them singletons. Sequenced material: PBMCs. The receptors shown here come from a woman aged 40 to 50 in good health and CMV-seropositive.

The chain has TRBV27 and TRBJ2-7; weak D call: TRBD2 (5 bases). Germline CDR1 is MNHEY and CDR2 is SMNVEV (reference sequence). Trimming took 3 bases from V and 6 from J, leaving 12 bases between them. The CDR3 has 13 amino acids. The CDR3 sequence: CASSFLAGAEQYF. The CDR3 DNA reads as TGTGCCAGCAGTTTTCTAGCTGGTGCCGAGCAGTACTTC.

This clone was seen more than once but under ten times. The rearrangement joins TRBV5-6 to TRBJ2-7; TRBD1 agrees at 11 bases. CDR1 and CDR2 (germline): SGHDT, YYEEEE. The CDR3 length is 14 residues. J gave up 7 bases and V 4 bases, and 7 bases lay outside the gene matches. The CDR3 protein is CASSMDRGLGEQYF. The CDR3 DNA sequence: TGTGCCAGCAGCATGGACAGGGGGCTGGGGGAGCAGTACTTC.

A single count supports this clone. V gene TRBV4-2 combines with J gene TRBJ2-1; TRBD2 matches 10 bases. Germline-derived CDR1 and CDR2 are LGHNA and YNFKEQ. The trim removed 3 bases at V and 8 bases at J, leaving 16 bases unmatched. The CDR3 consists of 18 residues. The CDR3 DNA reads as TGTGCCAGCAGCCAGGAAAGCGGGAGGGCCCTGTCCGTGGATGAGCAGTTCTTC. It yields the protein CASSQESGRALSVDEQFF.

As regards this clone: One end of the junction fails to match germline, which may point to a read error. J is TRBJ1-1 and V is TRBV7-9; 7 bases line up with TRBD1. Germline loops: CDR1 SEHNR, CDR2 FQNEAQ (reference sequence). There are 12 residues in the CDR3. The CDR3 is CSSSFTGEVAFF. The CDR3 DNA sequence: TGTTCCAGCAGCTTTACAGGGGAGGTGGCTTTCTTT.

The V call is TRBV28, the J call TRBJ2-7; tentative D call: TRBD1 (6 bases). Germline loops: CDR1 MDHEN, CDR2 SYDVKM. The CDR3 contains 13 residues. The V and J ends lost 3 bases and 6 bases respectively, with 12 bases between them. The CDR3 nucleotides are TGTGCCAGCAGTTTCGAGGGGGTACGCGAGCAGTACTTC. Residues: CASSFEGVREQYF.

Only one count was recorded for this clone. In nucleotides, the CDR3 is TGTGCCAGCAGTACAGGGCCAGGAAACACCATATATTTT. Amino acids: CASSTGPGNTIYF. The rearrangement links TRBV6-1 to TRBJ1-3; the D gene is possibly TRBD1 (6 bases). Per the germline V gene, CDR1 is MNHNS and CDR2 is SASEGT. This CDR3 spans 13 amino acids. V shed 5 bases and J shed 4 bases, with 9 bases lying between them.

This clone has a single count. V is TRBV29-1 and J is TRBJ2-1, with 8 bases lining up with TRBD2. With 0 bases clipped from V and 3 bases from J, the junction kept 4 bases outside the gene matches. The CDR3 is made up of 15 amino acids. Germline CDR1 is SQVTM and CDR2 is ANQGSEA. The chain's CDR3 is CSVEDTSGDYNEQFF. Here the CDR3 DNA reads TGCAGCGTTGAAGACACTAGCGGAGACTACAATGAGCAGTTCTTC.

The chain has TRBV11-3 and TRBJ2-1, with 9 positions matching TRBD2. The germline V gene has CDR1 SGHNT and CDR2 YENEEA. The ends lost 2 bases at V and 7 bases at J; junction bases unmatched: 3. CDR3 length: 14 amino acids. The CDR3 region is CASSLSGLANEQFF. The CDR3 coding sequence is TGTGCCAGCAGCTTATCGGGACTAGCAAATGAGCAGTTCTTC.

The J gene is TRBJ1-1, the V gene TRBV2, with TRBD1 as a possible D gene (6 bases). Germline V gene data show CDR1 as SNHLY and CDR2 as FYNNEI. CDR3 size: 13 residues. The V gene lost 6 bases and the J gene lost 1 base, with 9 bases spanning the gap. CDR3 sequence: CASRLDRNTEAFF. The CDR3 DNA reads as TGTGCCAGCAGATTGGACAGGAACACTGAAGCTTTCTTT. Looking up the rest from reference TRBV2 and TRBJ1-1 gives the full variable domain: EPEVTQTPSHQVTQMGQEVILRCVPISNHLYFYWYRQILGQKVEFLVSFYNNEISEKSEIFDDQFSVERPDGSNFTLKIRSTKLEDSAMYFCASRLDRNTEAFFGQGTRLTVV.

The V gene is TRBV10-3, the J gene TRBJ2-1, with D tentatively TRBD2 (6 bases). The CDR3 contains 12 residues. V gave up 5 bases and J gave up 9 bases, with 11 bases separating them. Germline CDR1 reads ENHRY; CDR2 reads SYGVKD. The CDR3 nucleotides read TGTGCCATCAGTTCGGCCGGGGGTGAGCAGTTCTTC. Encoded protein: CAISSAGGEQFF.

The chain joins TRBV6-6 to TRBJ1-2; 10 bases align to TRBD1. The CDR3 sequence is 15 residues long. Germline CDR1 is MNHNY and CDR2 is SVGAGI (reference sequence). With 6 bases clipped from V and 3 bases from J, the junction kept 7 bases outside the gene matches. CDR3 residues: CASRPGQGYYYGYTF. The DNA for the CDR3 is TGTGCCAGCAGGCCGGGACAGGGGTACTACTATGGCTACACCTTC.

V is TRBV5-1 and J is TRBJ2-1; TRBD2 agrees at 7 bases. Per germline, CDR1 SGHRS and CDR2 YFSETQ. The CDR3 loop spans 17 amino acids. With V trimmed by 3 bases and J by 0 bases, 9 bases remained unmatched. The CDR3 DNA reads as TGCGCCAGCAGCTCCGGGAGCGGGACGCCCTCCTACAATGAGCAGTTCTTC. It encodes CASSSGSGTPSYNEQFF.

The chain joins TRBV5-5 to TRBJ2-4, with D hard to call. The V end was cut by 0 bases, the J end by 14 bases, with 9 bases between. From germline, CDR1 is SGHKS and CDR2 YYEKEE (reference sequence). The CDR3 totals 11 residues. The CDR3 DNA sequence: TGTGCCAGCAGCTTGGATAGCAGAGAGTACTTC. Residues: CASSLDSREYF.

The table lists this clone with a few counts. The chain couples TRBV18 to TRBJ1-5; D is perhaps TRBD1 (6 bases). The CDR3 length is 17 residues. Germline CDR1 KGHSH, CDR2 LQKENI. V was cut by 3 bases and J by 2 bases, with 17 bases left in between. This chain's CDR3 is CASSPDSGDLRNQPQHF. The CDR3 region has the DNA TGTGCCAGCTCACCGGACTCAGGGGATCTGCGCAATCAGCCCCAGCATTTT. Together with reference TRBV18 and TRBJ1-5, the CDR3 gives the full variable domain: NAGVMQNPRHLVRRRGQEARLRCSPMKGHSHVYWYRQLPEEGLKFMVYLQKENIIDESGMPKERFSAEFPKEGPSILRIQQVVRGDSAAYFCASSPDSGDLRNQPQHFGDGTRLSIL.

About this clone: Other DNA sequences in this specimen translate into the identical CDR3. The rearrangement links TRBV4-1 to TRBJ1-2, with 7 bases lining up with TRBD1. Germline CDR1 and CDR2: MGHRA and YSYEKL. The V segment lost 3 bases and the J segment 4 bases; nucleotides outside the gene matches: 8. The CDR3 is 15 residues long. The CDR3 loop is CASSQDPGTVYGYTF. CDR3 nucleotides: TGCGCCAGCAGCCAGGATCCTGGGACAGTCTATGGCTACACCTTC.

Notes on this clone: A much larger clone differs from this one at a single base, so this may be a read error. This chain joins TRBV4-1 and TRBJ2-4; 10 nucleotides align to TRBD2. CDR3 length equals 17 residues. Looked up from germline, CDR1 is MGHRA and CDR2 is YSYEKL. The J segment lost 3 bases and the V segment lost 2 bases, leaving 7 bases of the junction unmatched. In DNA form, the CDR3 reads TGCGCCAGCAGCCAACCTCTAGCGGGAGCGGGCAAAAACATTCAGTACTTC. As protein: CASSQPLAGAGKNIQYF.